This T cell receptor beta chain was identified during a study of OX40 agonist ivuxolimab in advanced cancers. Study findings and constraints: It was also the case that some nonresponders had low normalized T-cell clonal expansion.

Sequencing used immunoSEQ multiplex PCR; TCRdb keeps in-frame clones, though not all of them. Seen here are about 62,000 clones, around 79% observed once, and the top ten hold roughly a tenth. About this clone: Its antigen is unidentified. The sample contains more than one DNA sequence encoding this CDR3.

Germline assignment: CDR1 MDHEN and CDR2 SYDVKM. Deletions cut 6 bases from V and 2 bases from J, with 10 bases between. The CDR3 loop spans 13 amino acids. Sample: CD4+ or CD8+ T cells sorted from blood, taken in a trial of the OX40 agonist ivuxolimab. The sequence was collected from an adult with an advanced solid tumor such as melanoma, head and neck, liver or kidney cancer. The V gene is TRBV28, the J gene TRBJ1-1; D gene unclear. The CDR3 DNA reads as TGTGCCAGCAGCTCCTTTTTAAACACTGAAGCTTTCTTT. This gives the protein CASSSFLNTEAFF.